Detailed here is one T cell receptor (beta chain). As yet, its antigen is unknown. Assay used: immunoSEQ multiplex PCR; TCRdb lists only in-frame clones, some missing. The data contain some 11,000 clones, about 80% of them singletons. This sample stems from a study of PD-1 blockade in classical Hodgkin lymphoma. Study-level findings and limits: By C4D1 there was a significant rise in CD4+ TCR diversity but not in CD8+ TCR diversity. At baseline, newly diagnosed patients reportedly showed less TCR diversity than healthy donors. Complete responders started with a diversity level that resembled newly diagnosed patients at baseline.

The patients all showed relapse after autologous stem cell transplantation, while their brentuximab vedotin exposure varied. The best responses consisted of complete response, partial response or progressive disease. This TCR was sampled from a human donor with classical Hodgkin lymphoma. The input for sequencing was peripheral blood mononuclear cells (PBMCs), taken before the second cycle of nivolumab.

The DNA for the CDR3 is TGTGCCAGCAGCTCAAGCGGGAGGGGGTACGAGCAGTACTTC. Encoded protein: CASSSSGRGYEQYF. The rearrangement links TRBV7-9 to TRBJ2-7, with 10 nucleotides matching TRBD2. CDR1 is SEHNR and CDR2 is FQNEAQ in the germline V gene (reference sequence). The J segment lost 4 bases and the V segment lost 4 bases, leaving 4 bases of the junction unmatched. The CDR3 is 14 amino acids. Full variable domain (rest looked up from reference TRBV7-9 and TRBJ2-7): DTGVSQNPRHKITKRGQNVTFRCDPISEHNRLYWYRQTLGQGPEFLTYFQNEAQLEKSRLLSDRFSAERPKGSFSTLEIQRTEQGDSAMYLCASSSSGRGYEQYFGPGTRLTVT.